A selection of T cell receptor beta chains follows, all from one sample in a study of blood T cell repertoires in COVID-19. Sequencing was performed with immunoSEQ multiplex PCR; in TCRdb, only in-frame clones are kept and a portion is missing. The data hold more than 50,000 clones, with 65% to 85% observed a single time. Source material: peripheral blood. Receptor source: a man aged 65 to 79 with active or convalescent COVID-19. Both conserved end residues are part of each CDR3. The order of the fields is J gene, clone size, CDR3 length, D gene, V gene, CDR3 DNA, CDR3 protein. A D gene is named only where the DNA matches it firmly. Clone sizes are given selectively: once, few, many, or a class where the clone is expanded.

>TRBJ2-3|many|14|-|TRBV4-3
TGCGCCAGCAGTCTCGGGTCAAACCGGGATACGCAGTATTTT
CASSLGSNRDTQYF
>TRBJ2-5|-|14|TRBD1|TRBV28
TGTGCCAGCAGTCAACGACAGGGGAAAGAGACCCAGTACTTC
CASSQRQGKETQYF
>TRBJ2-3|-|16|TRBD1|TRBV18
TGTGCCAGCTCCGACAGGGCCGACTTTAACACAGATACGCAGTATTTT
CASSDRADFNTDTQYF
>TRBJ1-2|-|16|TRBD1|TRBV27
TGTGCCAGCAGTTTACTCGGACAGGGAAGGCGCTATGGCTACACCTTC
CASSLLGQGRRYGYTF
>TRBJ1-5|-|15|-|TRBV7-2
TGTGCCAGCAGCTTAGCAGGCAGGGTTAATCAGCCCCAGCATTTT
CASSLAGRVNQPQHF
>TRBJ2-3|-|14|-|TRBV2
TGTGCCAGCACAGTCAGTCCCAGCACAGATACGCAGTATTTT
CASTVSPSTDTQYF
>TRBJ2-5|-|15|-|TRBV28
TGTGCCAGCAGTTTGCAGGGTAATGCCCAAGAGACCCAGTACTTC
CASSLQGNAQETQYF
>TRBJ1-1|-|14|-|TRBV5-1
TGCGCCAGCAAATCTGTAGGCACGGGAACTGAAGCTTTCTTT
CASKSVGTGTEAFF
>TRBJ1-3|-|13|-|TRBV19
TGTGCCAGTAGTTCCAACTCTGGAAACACCATATATTTT
CASSSNSGNTIYF
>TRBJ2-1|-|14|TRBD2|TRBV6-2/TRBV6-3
TGTGCCAGCAGTTACTCCTTTTTAGCGGGGAAGCAGTTCTTC
CASSYSFLAGKQFF
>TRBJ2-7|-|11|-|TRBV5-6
TGTGCCAGCAGCTTGTCGGGGGAGCAGTACTTC
CASSLSGEQYF
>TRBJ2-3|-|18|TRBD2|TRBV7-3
TGTGCCAGCAGCTTACAACCTGTACAGCGGGGGGGCACAGATACGCAGTATTTT
CASSLQPVQRGGTDTQYF
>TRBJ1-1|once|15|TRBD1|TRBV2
TGTGCCAGCACGGACAGGGCCCTAGAGAACACTGAAGCTTTCTTT
CASTDRALENTEAFF
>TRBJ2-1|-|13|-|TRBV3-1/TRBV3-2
TGTGCCAGCAGCCAAGATACACTACGTGGTGAGTTCTTC
CASSQDTLRGEFF
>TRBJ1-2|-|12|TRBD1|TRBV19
TGTGCCAGTGCACGTTACAGGGGAGGCTACACCTTC
CASARYRGGYTF
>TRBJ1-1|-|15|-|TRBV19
TGTGCCAGTAGCCCTATTGGGGCAGGGAGGACTGAAGCTTTCTTT
CASSPIGAGRTEAFF
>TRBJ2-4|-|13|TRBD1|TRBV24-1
TGTGCCACCCTTGGGACAGGAGAAAACATTCAGTACTTC
CATLGTGENIQYF
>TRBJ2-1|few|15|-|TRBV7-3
TGTGCCAGCAGCCCCTCTCCCGTAGCGGTCAATGAGCAGTTCTTC
CASSPSPVAVNEQFF
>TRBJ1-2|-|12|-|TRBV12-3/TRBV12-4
TGTGCCAGCACAGGTCCGTCTATCGGCTACACCTTC
CASTGPSIGYTF
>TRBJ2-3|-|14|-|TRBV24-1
TGTGCCACCAGTGATTTAGGAGGTTCAGATACGCAGTATTTT
CATSDLGGSDTQYF
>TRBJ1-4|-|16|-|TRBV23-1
TGCGCCAGCAGTCAATCCAGGGGCCCCTTTAATGAAAAACTGTTTTTT
CASSQSRGPFNEKLFF
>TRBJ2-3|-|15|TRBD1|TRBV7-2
TGTGCCAGCAGCTTAGTATTGTACAGGGGAGATACGCAGTATTTT
CASSLVLYRGDTQYF
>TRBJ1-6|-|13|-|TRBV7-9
TGTGCCAGCAAATCCGGGAACAATTCACCCCTCCACTTT
CASKSGNNSPLHF
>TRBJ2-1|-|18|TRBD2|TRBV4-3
TGCGCCAGCAGCCAAGAATACGGGACTAGCGGGAGGGCCTCACGGCAGTTCTTC
CASSQEYGTSGRASRQFF
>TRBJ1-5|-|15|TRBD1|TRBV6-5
TGTGCCAGCAGTTACTTAGGACAGGGCAATCAGCCCCAGCATTTT
CASSYLGQGNQPQHF
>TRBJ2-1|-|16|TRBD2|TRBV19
TGTGCCAGTAGTATAGGGACTAGCGGCTCCTACAATGAGCAGTTCTTC
CASSIGTSGSYNEQFF
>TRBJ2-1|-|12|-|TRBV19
TGTGCCAGATACCTTGGGGAGGACGAGCAGTTCTTC
CARYLGEDEQFF
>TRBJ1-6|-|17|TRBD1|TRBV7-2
TGTGCCAGCAGCTCCGAATCGACAGGGGGTAGCAGTTCACCCCTCCACTTT
CASSSESTGGSSSPLHF
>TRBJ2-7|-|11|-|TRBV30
TGTGCCTGGGCCTCAGGCACCGAGCAGTACTTC
CAWASGTEQYF
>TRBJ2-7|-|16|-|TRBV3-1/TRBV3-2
TGTGCCAGCAGCCAAGAGGGCCGGGGGGCCCTTTACGAGCAGTACTTC
CASSQEGRGALYEQYF